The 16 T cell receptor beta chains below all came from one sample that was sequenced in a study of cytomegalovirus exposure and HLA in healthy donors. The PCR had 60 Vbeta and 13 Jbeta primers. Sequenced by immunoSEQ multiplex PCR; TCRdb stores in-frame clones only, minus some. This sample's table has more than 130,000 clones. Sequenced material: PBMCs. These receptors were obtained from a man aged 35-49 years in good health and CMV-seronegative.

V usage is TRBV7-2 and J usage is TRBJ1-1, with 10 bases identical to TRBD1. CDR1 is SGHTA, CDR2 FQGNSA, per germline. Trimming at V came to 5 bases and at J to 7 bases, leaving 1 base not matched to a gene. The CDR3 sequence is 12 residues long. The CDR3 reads CASSRTGGEAFF. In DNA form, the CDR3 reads TGTGCCAGCAGCCGGACAGGGGGTGAAGCTTTCTTT.

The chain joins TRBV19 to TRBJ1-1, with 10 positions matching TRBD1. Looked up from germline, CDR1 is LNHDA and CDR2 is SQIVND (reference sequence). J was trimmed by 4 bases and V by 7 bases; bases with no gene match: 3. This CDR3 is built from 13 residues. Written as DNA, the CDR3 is TGTGCCAGTACCGGACAGGGGGGCACTGAAGCTTTCTTT. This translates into CASTGQGGTEAFF.

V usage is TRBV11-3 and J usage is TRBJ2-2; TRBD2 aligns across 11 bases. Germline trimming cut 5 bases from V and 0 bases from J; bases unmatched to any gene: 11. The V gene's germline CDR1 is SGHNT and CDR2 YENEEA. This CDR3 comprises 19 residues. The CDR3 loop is CASSPRTSGQRSNTGELFF. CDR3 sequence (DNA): TGTGCCAGCAGCCCCAGGACTAGCGGGCAACGCTCGAACACCGGGGAGCTGTTTTTT.

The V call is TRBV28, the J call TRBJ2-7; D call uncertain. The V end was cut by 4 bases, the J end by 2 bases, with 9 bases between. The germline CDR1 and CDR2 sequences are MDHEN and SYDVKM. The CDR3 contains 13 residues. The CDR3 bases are TGTGCCAGCAGTTCCCACATTCCCTACGAGCAGTACTTC. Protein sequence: CASSSHIPYEQYF. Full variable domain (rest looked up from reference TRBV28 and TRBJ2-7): DVKVTQSSRYLVKRTGEKVFLECVQDMDHENMFWYRQDPGLGLRLIYFSYDVKMKEKGDIPEGYSVSREKKERFSLILESASTNQTSMYLCASSSHIPYEQYFGPGTRLTVT.

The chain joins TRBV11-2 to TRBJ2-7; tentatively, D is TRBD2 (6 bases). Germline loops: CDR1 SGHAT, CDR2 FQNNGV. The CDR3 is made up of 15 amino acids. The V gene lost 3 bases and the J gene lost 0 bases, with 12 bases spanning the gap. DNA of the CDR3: TGTGCCAGCAGCTTTCCCGGCGGGGACTCCTACGAGCAGTACTTC. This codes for CASSFPGGDSYEQYF.

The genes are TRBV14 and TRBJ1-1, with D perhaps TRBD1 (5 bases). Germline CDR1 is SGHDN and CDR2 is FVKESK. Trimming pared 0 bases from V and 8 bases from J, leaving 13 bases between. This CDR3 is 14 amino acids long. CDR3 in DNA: TGTGCCAGCAGCCAAGATCTCCAGGGCAAGGAAGCTTTCTTT. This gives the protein CASSQDLQGKEAFF.

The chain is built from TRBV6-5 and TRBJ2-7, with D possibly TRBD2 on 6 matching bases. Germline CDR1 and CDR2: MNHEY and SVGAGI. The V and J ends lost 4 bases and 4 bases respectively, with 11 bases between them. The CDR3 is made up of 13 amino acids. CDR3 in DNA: TGTGCCAGCAGTTCCACGCGGGGTTACGAGCAGTACTTC. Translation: CASSSTRGYEQYF.

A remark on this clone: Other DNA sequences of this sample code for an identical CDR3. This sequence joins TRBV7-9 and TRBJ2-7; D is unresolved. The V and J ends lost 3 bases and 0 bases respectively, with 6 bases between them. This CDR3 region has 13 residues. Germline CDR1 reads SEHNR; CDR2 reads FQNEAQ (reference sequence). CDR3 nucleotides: TGTGCCAGCAGCTTGCCCGGCTCCTACGAGCAGTACTTC. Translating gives CASSLPGSYEQYF.

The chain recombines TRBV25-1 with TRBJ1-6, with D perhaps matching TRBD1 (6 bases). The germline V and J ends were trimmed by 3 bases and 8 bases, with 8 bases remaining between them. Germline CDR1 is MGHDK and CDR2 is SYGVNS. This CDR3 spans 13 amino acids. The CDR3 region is CASSEGGHSPLHF. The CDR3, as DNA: TGTGCCAGCAGTGAGGGGGGGCATTCACCCCTCCACTTT.

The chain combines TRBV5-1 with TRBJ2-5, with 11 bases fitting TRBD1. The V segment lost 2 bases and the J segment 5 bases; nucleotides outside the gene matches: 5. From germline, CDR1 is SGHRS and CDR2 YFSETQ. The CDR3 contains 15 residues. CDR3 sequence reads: CASSFGTGGMETQYF. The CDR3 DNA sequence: TGCGCCAGCAGCTTCGGGACAGGGGGTATGGAGACCCAGTACTTC. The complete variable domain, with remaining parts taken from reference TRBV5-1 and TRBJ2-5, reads KAGVTQTPRYLIKTRGQQVTLSCSPISGHRSVSWYQQTPGQGLQFLFEYFSETQRNKGNFPGRFSGRQFSNSRSEMNVSTLELGDSALYLCASSFGTGGMETQYFGPGTRLLVL.

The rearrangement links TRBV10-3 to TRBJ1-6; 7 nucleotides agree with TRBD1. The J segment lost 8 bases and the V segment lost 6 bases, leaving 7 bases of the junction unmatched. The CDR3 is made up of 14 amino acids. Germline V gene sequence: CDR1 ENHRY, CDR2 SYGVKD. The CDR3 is CAISQTGADSPLHF. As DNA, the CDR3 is TGTGCCATCAGCCAAACAGGGGCGGATTCACCCCTCCACTTT.

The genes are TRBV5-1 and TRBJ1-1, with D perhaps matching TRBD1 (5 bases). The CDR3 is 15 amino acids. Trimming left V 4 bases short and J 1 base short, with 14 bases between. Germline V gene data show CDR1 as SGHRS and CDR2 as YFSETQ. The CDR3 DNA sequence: TGCGCCAGCAGCGTTCAGGGTCCTACGAACACTGAAGCTTTCTTT. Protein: CASSVQGPTNTEAFF.

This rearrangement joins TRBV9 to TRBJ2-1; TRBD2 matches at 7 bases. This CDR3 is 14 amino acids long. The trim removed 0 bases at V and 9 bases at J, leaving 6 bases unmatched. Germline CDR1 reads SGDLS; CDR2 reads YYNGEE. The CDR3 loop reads CASSVAGGGTEQFF. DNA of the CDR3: TGTGCCAGCAGCGTAGCTGGCGGGGGAACTGAGCAGTTCTTC.

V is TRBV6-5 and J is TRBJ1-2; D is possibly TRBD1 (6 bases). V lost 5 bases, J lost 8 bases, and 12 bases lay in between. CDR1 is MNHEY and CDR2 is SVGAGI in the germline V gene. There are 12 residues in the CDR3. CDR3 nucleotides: TGTGCCAGCAGTGCTGAACAGGGCGGCTACACCTTC. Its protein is CASSAEQGGYTF.

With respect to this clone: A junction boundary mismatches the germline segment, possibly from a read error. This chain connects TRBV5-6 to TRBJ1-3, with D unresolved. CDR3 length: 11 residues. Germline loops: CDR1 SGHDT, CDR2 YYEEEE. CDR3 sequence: CASSLERSEDF. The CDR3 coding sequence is TGTGCCAGCAGCTTGGAGCGTTCGGAAGATTTT.

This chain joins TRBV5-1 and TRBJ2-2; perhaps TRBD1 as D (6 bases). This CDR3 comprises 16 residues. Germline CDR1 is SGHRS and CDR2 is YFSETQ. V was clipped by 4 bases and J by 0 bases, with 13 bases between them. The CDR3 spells CASSPPDRANTGELFF. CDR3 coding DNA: TGCGCCAGCAGCCCCCCGGACAGAGCGAACACCGGGGAGCTGTTTTTT. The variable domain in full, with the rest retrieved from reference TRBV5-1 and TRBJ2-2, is KAGVTQTPRYLIKTRGQQVTLSCSPISGHRSVSWYQQTPGQGLQFLFEYFSETQRNKGNFPGRFSGRQFSNSRSEMNVSTLELGDSALYLCASSPPDRANTGELFFGEGSRLTVL.